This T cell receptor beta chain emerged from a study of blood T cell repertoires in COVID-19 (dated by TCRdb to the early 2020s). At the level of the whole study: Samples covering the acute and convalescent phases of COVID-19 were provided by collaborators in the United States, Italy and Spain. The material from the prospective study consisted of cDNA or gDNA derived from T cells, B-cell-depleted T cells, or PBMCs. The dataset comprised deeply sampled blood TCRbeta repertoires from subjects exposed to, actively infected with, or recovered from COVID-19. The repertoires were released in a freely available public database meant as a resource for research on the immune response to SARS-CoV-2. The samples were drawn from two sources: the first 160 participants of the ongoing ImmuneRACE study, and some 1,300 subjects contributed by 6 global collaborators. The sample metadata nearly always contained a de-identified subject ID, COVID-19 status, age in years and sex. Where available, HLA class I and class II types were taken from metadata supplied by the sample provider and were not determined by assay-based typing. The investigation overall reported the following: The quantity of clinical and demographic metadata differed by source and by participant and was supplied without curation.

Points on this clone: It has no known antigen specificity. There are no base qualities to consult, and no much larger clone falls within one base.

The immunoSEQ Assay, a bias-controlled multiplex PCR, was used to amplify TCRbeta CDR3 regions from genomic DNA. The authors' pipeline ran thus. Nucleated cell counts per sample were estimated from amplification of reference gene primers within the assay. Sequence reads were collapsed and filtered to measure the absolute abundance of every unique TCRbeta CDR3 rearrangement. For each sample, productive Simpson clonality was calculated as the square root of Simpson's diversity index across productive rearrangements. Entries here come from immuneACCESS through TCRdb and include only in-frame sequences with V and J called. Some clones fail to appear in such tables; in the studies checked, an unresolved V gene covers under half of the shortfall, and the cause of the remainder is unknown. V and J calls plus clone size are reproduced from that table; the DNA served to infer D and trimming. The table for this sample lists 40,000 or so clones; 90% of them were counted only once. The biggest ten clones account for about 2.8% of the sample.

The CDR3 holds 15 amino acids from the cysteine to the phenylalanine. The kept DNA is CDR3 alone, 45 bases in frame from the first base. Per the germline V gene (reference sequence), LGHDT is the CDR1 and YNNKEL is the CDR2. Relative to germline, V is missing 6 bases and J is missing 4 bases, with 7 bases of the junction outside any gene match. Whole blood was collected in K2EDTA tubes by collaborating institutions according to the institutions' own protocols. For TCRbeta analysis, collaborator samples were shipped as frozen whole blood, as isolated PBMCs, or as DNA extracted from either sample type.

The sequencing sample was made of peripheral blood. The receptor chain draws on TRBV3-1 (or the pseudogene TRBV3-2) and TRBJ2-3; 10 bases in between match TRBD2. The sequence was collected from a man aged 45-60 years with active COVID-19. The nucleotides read TGTGCCAGCAGACAGCGGGGGGGAGGTCCAGATACGCAGTATTTT. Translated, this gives CASRQRGGGPDTQYF.